The 7 T cell receptor beta chains below all came from one sample that was sequenced in a study of CD8 T cells in ankylosing spondylitis. Using its own MiXCR run on the 5' RACE reads, TCRdb lists one record per CDR3 protein. The sample has 40,000 to 50,000 distinct CDR3 sequences, about 4% seen once. Sequenced input: blood, either unsorted or a sorted T cell fraction (not recorded which). The receptors stem from a female donor with ankylosing spondylitis or in good health (not recorded which).

This clonotype was detected ten times or more. The rearrangement joins TRBV9 to TRBJ1-1; maybe TRBD1 (6 bases). Per the germline V gene, CDR1 is SGDLS and CDR2 is YYNGEE. V was shortened by 6 bases and J by 5 bases, with 14 bases between the two germline ends. The CDR3 has 13 amino acids. DNA for the CDR3: TGTGCCAGCAATCTCGGGGGACAAACTGAAGCTTTCTTT. Translated, it gives CASNLGGQTEAFF.

Many counts were recorded for this clonotype. This chain uses TRBV9 with TRBJ2-1; D is uncertain. Per germline, CDR1 SGDLS and CDR2 YYNGEE. This CDR3 is built from 14 residues. Trimming cost V 4 bases and J 4 bases, with 12 bases left between them. The CDR3 DNA follows: TGTGCCAGCAGCCCCAACACGATTTACAATGAGCAGTTCTTC. It encodes CASSPNTIYNEQFF. Full variable domain (remainder filled in from reference TRBV9 and TRBJ2-1): DSGVTQTPKHLITATGQRVTLRCSPRSGDLSVYWYQQSLDQGLQFLIQYYNGEERAKGNILERFSAQQFPDLHSELNLSSLELGDSALYFCASSPNTIYNEQFFGPGTRLTVL.

This clonotype was detected many times. The chain carries TRBV9 and TRBJ2-3; tentative D call: TRBD2 (5 bases). This CDR3 has 15 amino acids. CDR1 is SGDLS and CDR2 is YYNGEE in the germline V gene. The V end was cut by 0 bases, the J end by 0 bases, with 8 bases between. For the CDR3, the DNA is TGTGCCAGCAGCGTAGGGACTCAGAGCACAGATACGCAGTATTTT. Its translation is CASSVGTQSTDTQYF.

This clonotype was seen ten or more times. The chain joins TRBV9 to TRBJ2-1; no firm D call. The CDR3 consists of 16 residues. V lost 0 bases to trimming and J lost 7 bases, with 17 bases between them. The germline V gene encodes CDR1 SGDLS and CDR2 YYNGEE. DNA of the CDR3: TGTGCCAGCAGCGTAGCGGCCCAGGCCGACCCTAATGAGCAGTTCTTC. This encodes CASSVAAQADPNEQFF. The full variable domain, its missing parts supplied by reference TRBV9 and TRBJ2-1, is DSGVTQTPKHLITATGQRVTLRCSPRSGDLSVYWYQQSLDQGLQFLIQYYNGEERAKGNILERFSAQQFPDLHSELNLSSLELGDSALYFCASSVAAQADPNEQFFGPGTRLTVL.

The sample holds many counts of this clonotype. V is TRBV9 and J is TRBJ1-3; D unresolved. The CDR3 loop spans 14 amino acids. V dropped 3 bases and J dropped 0 bases, with 7 bases sitting between them. Germline lookup yields CDR1 SGDLS and CDR2 YYNGEE. The CDR3 region is CASSEGSSGNTIYF. As DNA, the CDR3 is TGTGCCAGCAGCGAGGGATCCTCTGGAAACACCATATATTTT.

With respect to this clonotype: A read error may explain this, as a much larger clone is one base away. The chain is built from TRBV9 and TRBJ2-4; 7 bases line up with TRBD1. From germline, CDR1 is SGDLS and CDR2 YYNGEE. CDR3 length equals 14 residues. The CDR3, as DNA: TGTGCCAGCAGTAGAGGGGGCGACAAAAACACTCAGTACTTC. Its protein is CASSRGGDKNTQYF. Full variable domain (outside the CDR3, taken from reference TRBV9 and TRBJ2-4): DSGVTQTPKHLITATGQRVTLRCSPRSGDLSVYWYQQSLDQGLQFLIQYYNGEERAKGNILERFSAQQFPDLHSELNLSSLELGDSALYFCASSRGGDKNTQYFGAGTRLSVL.

This clonotype was detected ten times or more. The rearrangement links TRBV7-2 to TRBJ2-7; 8 nucleotides align to TRBD2. The CDR3 covers 15 residues. Germline values: CDR1 SGHTA, CDR2 FQGNSA. V lost 11 bases, J lost 4 bases, and 16 bases stayed unmatched. CDR3 DNA sequence: TGTGCCGGACCGAGCAGGCCTAGCGGGTTATACGAGCAGTACTTC. Its translation: CAGPSRPSGLYEQYF.